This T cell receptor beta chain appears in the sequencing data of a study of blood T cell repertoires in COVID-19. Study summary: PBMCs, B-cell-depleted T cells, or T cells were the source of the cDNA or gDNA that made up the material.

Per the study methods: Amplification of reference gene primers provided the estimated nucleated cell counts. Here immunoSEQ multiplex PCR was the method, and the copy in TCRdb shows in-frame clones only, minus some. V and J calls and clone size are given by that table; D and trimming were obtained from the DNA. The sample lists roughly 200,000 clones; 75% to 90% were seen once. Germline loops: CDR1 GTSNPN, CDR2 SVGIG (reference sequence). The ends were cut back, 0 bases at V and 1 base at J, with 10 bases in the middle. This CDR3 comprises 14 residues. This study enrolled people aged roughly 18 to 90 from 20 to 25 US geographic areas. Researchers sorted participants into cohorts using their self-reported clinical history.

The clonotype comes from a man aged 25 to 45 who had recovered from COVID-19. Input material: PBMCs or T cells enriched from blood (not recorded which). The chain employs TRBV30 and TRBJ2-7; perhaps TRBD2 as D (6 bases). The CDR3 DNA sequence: TGTGCCTGGAGTGTTGGCGGGAAATCCTACGAGCAGTACTTC. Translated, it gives CAWSVGGKSYEQYF.